The TCR beta chain described here comes from a study of T cell responses to AZD1222 COVID-19 vaccine. Study observations and caveats: Nearly half of spike-specific TCRs reportedly target unmutated variant regions. Most donors were white British, females outnumbered males, and clonal diversity was possibly underestimated. None of the repertoires were sampled until the peak T cell response had passed.

TCRdb's table, derived via immunoSEQ multiplex PCR, lists solely in-frame clones and lacks some. The sample has about 130,000 clones; approximately 92% are singletons. This CDR3 is built from 13 residues. V lost 4 bases to trimming and J lost 5 bases, with 9 bases between them. Comment on this clone: What it binds is not known.

This receptor was taken from an adult who received the AZD1222 COVID-19 vaccine. The genes are TRBV12-3 or TRBV12-4 and TRBJ2-1, with D tentatively TRBD1 or TRBD2 (5 bases each). The sequences come from peripheral blood, collected 28 days after the second AZD1222 dose. The CDR3 DNA reads as TGTGCCAGCAGTTGGGACGGCAACAATGAGCAGTTCTTC. Amino acid sequence: CASSWDGNNEQFF.